This T cell receptor (beta chain) originates from a study of CD8 T cells in Susac syndrome. RNA totalling roughly 0.5 to 1 ug underwent reverse transcription with random hexamers. TCR beta CDR3 was amplified by immunoSEQ covering 54 Vbeta and 13 Jbeta. MiXCR was run by TCRdb on the immunoSEQ multiplex PCR reads, yielding one entry per CDR3 protein. The sample has 150,000 to 200,000 distinct CDR3 sequences, around 94% seen once. CD8+ and CD4+ T cells from blood underwent TCR beta sequencing. Only a few counts were recorded for this clonotype. The sequence was obtained from a human donor in good health. The specimen was CD4+ T cells from PBMCs.

CDR3 nucleotides: TGTGCCAGCCGGGACGGGAACACTGAAGCTTTCTTT. This codes for CASRDGNTEAFF. The V call is TRBV3-1, the J call TRBJ1-1; D is perhaps TRBD1 (5 bases). Germline CDR1 reads LGHDT; CDR2 reads YNNKEL (reference sequence). The germline V and J ends were trimmed by 8 bases and 1 base, with 8 bases remaining between them. This CDR3 region has 12 residues.